This TCR beta chain originates from a study of shared clonotypes between healthy human individuals. Broader study findings: Against clonotypes common to all four donors, non-shared ones had lower generation probabilities. Even with large depth, rarefaction showed that sorted-subset sequencing was incomplete.

The donors were all Caucasian adults (living in Nashville, Tennessee). Produced via immunoSEQ multiplex PCR; TCRdb's table is partial and in-frame only. The sample holds about 100,000 clones, about 71% seen once. This clone appeared a few times. The antigen is undetermined. The length of the CDR3 is 16 residues. The germline gives CDR1 MNHNS, CDR2 SASEGT. The junction had 11 bases not matched to a gene; V was cut back by 2 bases and J by 6 bases. Input material: memory CD8+ T cells sorted from blood. As to subset: CD45RO+ cells pooled with CCR7-negative TemRA cells. The clonotype comes from a woman in her thirties in good health. The rearrangement uses TRBV6-1 and TRBJ2-3; the match to TRBD1 covers 7 bases. CDR3 coding DNA: TGTGCCAGCAGTGAATCCACAGGGGACCCCACGGATACGCAGTATTTT. It yields the protein CASSESTGDPTDTQYF.